The next 30 T cell receptor beta chains were all read from a single sample in a study of T cell responses to AZD1222 COVID-19 vaccine. Clones were sequenced by immunoSEQ multiplex PCR, and TCRdb holds only the in-frame ones, with some missing. This table holds roughly 60,000 clones, 65% to 80% found once. The specimen was peripheral blood, collected 28 days after the second AZD1222 dose. The receptors derive from an adult who received the AZD1222 COVID-19 vaccine.

The V call is TRBV25-1, the J call TRBJ2-2; D possibly corresponds to TRBD1 (5 bases). Germline V gene data show CDR1 as MGHDK and CDR2 as SYGVNS. V lost 7 bases to trimming and J lost 0 bases, with 9 bases between them. This CDR3 is built from 14 residues. The CDR3 DNA reads TGTGCCAGCACCGACAGAACGAACACCGGGGAGCTGTTTTTT. Translating it yields CASTDRTNTGELFF.

As regards this clone: This CDR3 is also generated by other DNA sequences in the sample. V gene TRBV5-1 combines with J gene TRBJ1-4; 8 bases agree with TRBD1. The CDR3 has 14 amino acids. From germline, CDR1 is SGHRS and CDR2 YFSETQ. V lost 3 bases, J lost 3 bases, and 1 base stayed unmatched. CDR3 nucleotides: TGCGCCAGCAGCTCGGGACAGGCTAATGAAAAACTGTTTTTT. Translated: CASSSGQANEKLFF.

The chain combines TRBV19 with TRBJ2-3; D may be TRBD2 (7 bases). This CDR3 has 16 amino acids. Between the trimmed V and J ends, which lost 6 bases and 6 bases, there was a span of 22 bases. From germline, CDR1 is LNHDA and CDR2 SQIVND (reference sequence). In nucleotides, the CDR3 is TGTGCCAGTAGGCCCCGGGACATTCGGGGGGCGGATACGCAGTATTTT. It translates to CASRPRDIRGADTQYF.

V gene TRBV12-3 or TRBV12-4 combines with J gene TRBJ2-7; D unresolved. The V end lost 2 bases, the J end lost 4 bases, and 6 bases lay between the germline ends. This CDR3 is 12 amino acids long. The DNA of the CDR3 is TGTGCCAGCAGTTTAAGCATATACGAGCAGTACTTC. Protein: CASSLSIYEQYF.

In this sample, this clone turned up once. This chain uses TRBV7-8 with TRBJ2-3, with D hard to call. CDR1 and CDR2 from the germline V gene are SGHVS and FQNEAQ. Trimming pared 3 bases from V and 3 bases from J, leaving 7 bases between. The CDR3 is made up of 13 amino acids. The CDR3 region has the DNA TGTGCCAGCAGCTTTCAGATTACAGATACGCAGTATTTT. The encoded protein is CASSFQITDTQYF.

CDR3 residues: CASRRGPSADNEQFF. DNA for the CDR3: TGTGCCAGCAGGAGGGGACCGTCAGCCGACAATGAGCAGTTCTTC. This chain uses TRBV6-4 with TRBJ2-1; D might be TRBD1 or TRBD2, each matching 5 bases. The CDR3 sequence is 15 residues long. V was cut by 6 bases and J by 5 bases, with 17 bases left in between. CDR1 is MRHNA, CDR2 SNTAGT, per germline.

The chain recombines TRBV18 with TRBJ1-6; 7 nucleotides align to TRBD1. J gave up 9 bases and V 5 bases, and 13 bases lay outside the gene matches. CDR3 length: 16 residues. The germline V gene encodes CDR1 KGHSH and CDR2 LQKENI. CDR3 region: CASSTTDQAGGSPLHF. The CDR3 region has the DNA TGTGCCAGCTCAACCACTGATCAGGCAGGGGGTTCACCCCTCCACTTT.

The chain combines TRBV3-1 (or the pseudogene TRBV3-2) with TRBJ2-5; maybe TRBD1 (5 bases). V was trimmed by 7 bases and J by 4 bases, leaving 13 bases between them. CDR1 is LGHDT, CDR2 YNNKEL, per germline (reference sequence). The CDR3 runs 13 residues. The CDR3 bases are TGTGCCAGCAAGTTTCAGGGCGGAGAGACCCAGTACTTC. Protein product: CASKFQGGETQYF.

This chain uses TRBV19 with TRBJ2-1; D not certain. From germline, CDR1 is LNHDA and CDR2 SQIVND (reference sequence). Between the trimmed V and J ends, which lost 0 bases and 0 bases, there was a span of 6 bases. The CDR3 is 15 residues long. DNA for the CDR3: TGTGCCAGTAGTATAGAAATCCCCTCCTACAATGAGCAGTTCTTC. Encoded protein: CASSIEIPSYNEQFF.

This rearrangement joins TRBV3-1 (or the pseudogene TRBV3-2) to TRBJ1-3; unclear D gene. V was pared by 5 bases and J by 3 bases, with 2 bases between. This CDR3 contains 11 residues. The germline V gene has CDR1 LGHDT and CDR2 YNNKEL (reference sequence). The CDR3 coding sequence is TGTGCCAGCAGCGGTGGAAACACCATATATTTT. The encoded protein is CASSGGNTIYF.

In its sample, this clone was seen a few times. CDR3 sequence: CASSEALGTPRDTQYF. The CDR3 region has the DNA TGTGCCAGCAGTGAAGCGCTCGGGACACCAAGGGATACGCAGTATTTT. The chain couples TRBV2 to TRBJ2-3, with D possibly being TRBD1 (6 bases). The CDR3 length is 16 residues. Trimming cost V 0 bases and J 6 bases, with 16 bases left between them. Per germline, CDR1 SNHLY and CDR2 FYNNEI.

DNA of the CDR3: TGTGCCAGCTCACCCCCAACAGGGGGGTACGAGCAGTACTTC. Its translation is CASSPPTGGYEQYF. The rearrangement uses TRBV18 and TRBJ2-7, with 8 bases matching TRBD1. Germline CDR1 reads KGHSH; CDR2 reads LQKENI. CDR3 length equals 14 residues. The trim removed 3 bases at V and 4 bases at J, leaving 5 bases unmatched.

This clone was seen just once. CDR3 nucleotide sequence: TGTGCCAGCAGCATGGTTGGAGGGACGGGCACTGAAGCTTTCTTT. Translating gives CASSMVGGTGTEAFF. V is TRBV7-9 and J is TRBJ1-1, with a weak D call TRBD1 (5 bases). CDR1 is SEHNR, CDR2 FQNEAQ, per germline (reference sequence). Trimming removed 5 bases at V and 4 bases at J, with 17 bases between. The CDR3 contains 15 residues.

A single count supports this clone. The chain links TRBV6-1 to TRBJ2-7, with a possible D match to TRBD2 (6 bases). The V end lost 2 bases, the J end lost 4 bases, and 9 bases lay between the germline ends. CDR1 and CDR2 (germline): MNHNS, SASEGT. This CDR3 contains 13 residues. The CDR3 nucleotides are TGTGCCAGCAGTGAACGGGGGAAATACGAGCAGTACTTC. Protein: CASSERGKYEQYF.

A few counts support this clone. V gene TRBV10-1 combines with J gene TRBJ2-2, with D perhaps TRBD2 (5 bases). The CDR3 is 15 amino acids. V was shortened by 6 bases and J by 6 bases, with 17 bases between the two germline ends. Germline V gene data show CDR1 as WNHNN and CDR2 as SYGVQD (reference sequence). CDR3 loop: CASSPGLGVAGELFF. In DNA, the CDR3 is TGCGCCAGCAGCCCCGGCCTGGGAGTGGCCGGGGAGCTGTTTTTT.

The chain combines TRBV28 with TRBJ1-4; possible D gene TRBD1, 5 bases. V was clipped by 6 bases and J by 4 bases, with 18 bases between them. The CDR3 length is 16 residues. Per the germline V gene, CDR1 is MDHEN and CDR2 is SYDVKM. The CDR3 nucleotides read TGTGCCAGCAGCACCCCTTGGAAGGGGAGTAATGAAAAACTGTTTTTT. Protein: CASSTPWKGSNEKLFF.

The chain links TRBV11-3 to TRBJ2-1, with D perhaps matching TRBD2 (5 bases). The CDR3 covers 13 residues. The V end lost 9 bases, the J end lost 0 bases, and 9 bases lay between the germline ends. Germline CDR1 is SGHNT and CDR2 is YENEEA. The CDR3 protein is CASEADSYNEQFF. Written as DNA, the CDR3 is TGTGCCAGTGAAGCGGACTCCTACAATGAGCAGTTCTTC.

This clone was counted a single time. CDR3 DNA sequence: TGTGCCAGCAGCCCCCGGCCGCGCACCGGGGAGCTGTTTTTT. This codes for CASSPRPRTGELFF. The genes are TRBV9 and TRBJ2-2; D unresolved. This CDR3 has 14 residues. V was clipped by 4 bases and J by 4 bases, with 11 bases between them. Looked up from germline, CDR1 is SGDLS and CDR2 is YYNGEE. The full variable domain, its missing parts supplied by reference TRBV9 and TRBJ2-2, is DSGVTQTPKHLITATGQRVTLRCSPRSGDLSVYWYQQSLDQGLQFLIQYYNGEERAKGNILERFSAQQFPDLHSELNLSSLELGDSALYFCASSPRPRTGELFFGEGSRLTVL.

The table lists this clone with a count of one. The J gene is TRBJ1-1, the V gene TRBV6-5, with 7 nucleotides matching TRBD1. Germline-derived CDR1 and CDR2 are MNHEY and SVGAGI. V was pared by 4 bases and J by 4 bases, with 12 bases of the junction left unmatched. CDR3 length: 16 residues. The CDR3 nucleotides read TGTGCCAGCAGTTCCCGAGGGGGCGCGGGAGGCACTGAAGCTTTCTTT. This translates into CASSSRGGAGGTEAFF.

The chain carries TRBV28 and TRBJ2-1; no clear D. Per germline, CDR1 MDHEN and CDR2 SYDVKM. V was cut by 5 bases and J by 10 bases, with 18 bases left in between. The CDR3 is 14 residues long. The CDR3 coding sequence is TGTGCCAGCAGTCATAGCCTACTGTCATTAGAGCAGTTCTTC. This encodes CASSHSLLSLEQFF. Supplemented by reference TRBV28 and TRBJ2-1, the full variable domain reads DVKVTQSSRYLVKRTGEKVFLECVQDMDHENMFWYRQDPGLGLRLIYFSYDVKMKEKGDIPEGYSVSREKKERFSLILESASTNQTSMYLCASSHSLLSLEQFFGPGTRLTVL.

J is TRBJ1-2 and V is TRBV29-1; perhaps TRBD1 as D (6 bases). The CDR3 runs 14 residues. Between the trimmed V and J ends, which lost 2 bases and 6 bases, there was a span of 16 bases. Germline V gene sequence: CDR1 SQVTM, CDR2 ANQGSEA. CDR3 in amino acids: CSVEPTGTPNGYTF. CDR3 in DNA: TGCAGCGTTGAACCGACCGGGACACCGAATGGCTACACCTTC.

This clone showed up just a few times. The chain recombines TRBV5-1 with TRBJ1-6, with D tentatively TRBD1 (5 bases). From germline, CDR1 is SGHRS and CDR2 YFSETQ. V dropped 3 bases and J dropped 7 bases, with 17 bases sitting between them. The CDR3 covers 16 residues. The CDR3, as DNA: TGCGCCAGCAGCTCCGCCGGACATGGAGACAATTCACCCCTCCACTTT. Protein product: CASSSAGHGDNSPLHF. The variable domain in full, completed from reference TRBV5-1 and TRBJ1-6, reads KAGVTQTPRYLIKTRGQQVTLSCSPISGHRSVSWYQQTPGQGLQFLFEYFSETQRNKGNFPGRFSGRQFSNSRSEMNVSTLELGDSALYLCASSSAGHGDNSPLHFGNGTRLTVT.

The chain recombines TRBV4-1 with TRBJ2-1, with D maybe TRBD2 (6 bases). Per germline, CDR1 MGHRA and CDR2 YSYEKL. The V and J ends lost 0 bases and 0 bases respectively, with 9 bases between them. CDR3 length: 16 amino acids. The CDR3 DNA reads TGCGCCAGCAGCCAAGATGGGAGGTACTCCTACAATGAGCAGTTCTTC. Translation gives CASSQDGRYSYNEQFF.

Relative to its sample, this clone is medium-sized (0.01 to 0.1%). The chain is built from TRBV28 and TRBJ2-2; D remains unclear. Trimming stripped 2 bases from V and 7 bases from J, with 17 bases between. The CDR3 contains 16 residues. The V gene's germline CDR1 is MDHEN and CDR2 SYDVKM. The CDR3 is CASSLGVGQEGGELFF. In nucleotides, the CDR3 is TGTGCCAGCAGTTTAGGGGTTGGGCAGGAAGGCGGGGAGCTGTTTTTT. Drawing the rest from reference TRBV28 and TRBJ2-2, the complete variable domain is DVKVTQSSRYLVKRTGEKVFLECVQDMDHENMFWYRQDPGLGLRLIYFSYDVKMKEKGDIPEGYSVSREKKERFSLILESASTNQTSMYLCASSLGVGQEGGELFFGEGSRLTVL.

The V call is TRBV2, the J call TRBJ1-1; TRBD1 matches 7 bases. The CDR3 sequence is 13 residues long. V dropped 5 bases and J dropped 3; count of bases not matched to a gene: 3. Germline V lookup: CDR1 SNHLY, CDR2 FYNNEI. CDR3: CASSTGVDTEAFF. The CDR3 DNA is TGTGCCAGCAGTACAGGGGTGGACACTGAAGCTTTCTTT.

V and J are TRBV29-1 and TRBJ1-1; 7 bases match TRBD1. The CDR3 runs to 12 residues. After removal of 4 bases from V and 5 bases from J, the junction contained 4 bases not matched to a gene. Germline CDR1 and CDR2: SQVTM and ANQGSEA. CDR3 DNA: TGCAGCGTTGGAGACAGGGATACTGAAGCTTTCTTT. It yields the protein CSVGDRDTEAFF. The variable domain in full, completed from reference TRBV29-1 and TRBJ1-1, reads SAVISQKPSRDICQRGTSLTIQCQVDSQVTMMFWYRQQPGQSLTLIATANQGSEATYESGFVIDKFPISRPNLTFSTLTVSNMSPEDSSIYLCSVGDRDTEAFFGQGTRLTVV.

This clone was seen a handful of times. The chain has TRBV7-8 and TRBJ2-1; TRBD2 aligns across 14 bases. The CDR3 covers 18 residues. With V trimmed by 5 bases and J by 7 bases, 13 bases remained unmatched. Germline CDR1 and CDR2: SGHVS and FQNEAQ. CDR3 nucleotides: TGTGCCAGCAGCATAACGCCGGGACTAGCGGGGGCCGGGAATGAGCAGTTCTTC. It yields the protein CASSITPGLAGAGNEQFF.

The V call is TRBV30, the J call TRBJ2-1; TRBD2 matches at 9 bases. V gave up 8 bases and J gave up 4 bases; unmatched junction bases: 9. The length of the CDR3 is 14 residues. Germline V CDR1 and CDR2: GTSNPN, SVGIG (reference sequence). DNA of the CDR3: TGTGCCCTGGAGGGCGGGGGGGGATACAATGAGCAGTTCTTC. Translation: CALEGGGGYNEQFF.

CDR3 amino acids: CASSPEGTGGLAKNIQYF. For the CDR3, the DNA is TGCGCCAGCAGCCCGGAAGGGACAGGGGGCTTGGCCAAAAACATTCAGTACTTC. The chain employs TRBV5-1 and TRBJ2-4, with 12 bases matching TRBD1. Trimming cost V 4 bases and J 1 base; bases outside gene matches: 9. This CDR3 spans 18 amino acids. Germline CDR1 reads SGHRS; CDR2 reads YFSETQ.

For the CDR3, the DNA is TGTGCCAGCAGCTCGACCTACGAGCAGTACTTC. It specifies CASSSTYEQYF. The chain couples TRBV11-3 to TRBJ2-7; D gene unclear. Germline-derived CDR1 and CDR2 are SGHNT and YENEEA. Trimming pared 4 bases from V and 2 bases from J, leaving 3 bases between. CDR3 length: 11 residues.